This T cell receptor (beta chain) was documented in a study of blood T cells in healthy people across ages. Study outcomes and limitations: Naive T cell percentage strongly correlated with TCR beta diversity. More naive CD4+ cells and higher diversity were found in long-lived than in aged donors. TCR beta diversity, measured per million T cells, fell in a roughly linear way with age.

This clonotype was detected many times. The target antigen is unknown. Combining a sample-barcoded 5' primer with a J-beta primer mix, a second PCR ran for about 6 to 11 cycles. Template switching added a 12-random-nucleotide identifier to every cDNA molecule. TCRdb redid the calling of the 5' RACE reads with MiXCR, one entry per CDR3 protein. Altogether about 730,000 distinct CDR3 sequences are present, approximately 39% being singletons, with the ten largest covering 20% to 25%. Germline CDR1 and CDR2: MNHEY and SVGEGT. The CDR3 is 16 residues long. V gave up 2 bases and J gave up 2 bases, with 13 bases separating them.

This TCR was recovered from an older woman in good health. The chain joins TRBV6-2 or TRBV6-3 to TRBJ2-1, with D perhaps matching TRBD2 (5 bases). The sample comprised blood. The CDR3 loop is CASSYIRRVAYNEQFF. CDR3 DNA: TGTGCCAGCAGTTACATAAGGCGGGTGGCCTACAATGAGCAGTTCTTC.